This T cell receptor beta chain stems from a study of breast tumors, draining lymph nodes, adjacent tissues. Turning to this clonotype: What it binds is unknown.

TCRdb used MiXCR to reprocess the multiplex PCR reads, holding one entry per CDR3 protein. The table lists 66,000 or so distinct CDR3 sequences, about 40% of them singletons, with over 7.5% in the top ten. The CDR3 is 13 amino acids. Trimming pared 2 bases from V and 6 bases from J, leaving 7 bases between. The germline gives CDR1 SGHVS, CDR2 FNYEAQ. Points from the study as a whole: That most tumor T cells come from lymph nodes remained unproven. The data were judged consistent with most tumor T cells coming from lymph node and expanding in tumor. Tumor repertoires ranked between lymph nodes and nontumor tissue in diversity, with V and J gene preferences. Tumor and nontumor repertoires were significantly more similar in luminal-like than in basal-like breast cancer.

This clonotype was obtained from a female donor with breast cancer. Some clones in this sample may be carry-over from other donors' samples. The chain is built from TRBV7-6 and TRBJ2-2; D gene uncertain. Sequencing used breast tumor tissue. The CDR3: CASSLRMAGELFF. The CDR3 nucleotides read TGTGCCAGCAGCTTAAGAATGGCCGGGGAGCTGTTTTTT.